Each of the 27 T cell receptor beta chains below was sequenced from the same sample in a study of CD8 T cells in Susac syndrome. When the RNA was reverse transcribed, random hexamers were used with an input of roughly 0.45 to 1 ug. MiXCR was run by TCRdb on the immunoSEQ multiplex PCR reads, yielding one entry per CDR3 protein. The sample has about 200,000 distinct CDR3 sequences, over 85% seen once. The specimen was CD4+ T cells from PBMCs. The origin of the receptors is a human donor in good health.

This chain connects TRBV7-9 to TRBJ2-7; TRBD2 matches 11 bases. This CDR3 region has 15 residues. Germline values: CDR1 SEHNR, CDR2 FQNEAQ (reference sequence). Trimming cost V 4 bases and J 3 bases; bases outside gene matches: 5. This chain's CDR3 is CASSSQLAGVYEQYF. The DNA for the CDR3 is TGTGCCAGCAGCTCTCAACTAGCGGGGGTCTACGAGCAGTACTTC.

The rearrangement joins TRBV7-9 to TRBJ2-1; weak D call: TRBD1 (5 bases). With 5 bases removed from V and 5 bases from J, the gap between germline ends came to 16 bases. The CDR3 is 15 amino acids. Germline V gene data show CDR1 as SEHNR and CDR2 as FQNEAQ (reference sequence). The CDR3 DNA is TGTGCCAGCAGCGTGGGGCTATCCTCTAACAATGAGCAGTTCTTC. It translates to CASSVGLSSNNEQFF.

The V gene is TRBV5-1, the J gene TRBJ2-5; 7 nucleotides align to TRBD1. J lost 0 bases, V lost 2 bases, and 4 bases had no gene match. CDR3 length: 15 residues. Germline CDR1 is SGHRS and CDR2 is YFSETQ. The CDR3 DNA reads TGCGCCAGCAGCTTAAAGGGACAGAACCAAGAGACCCAGTACTTC. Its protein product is CASSLKGQNQETQYF.

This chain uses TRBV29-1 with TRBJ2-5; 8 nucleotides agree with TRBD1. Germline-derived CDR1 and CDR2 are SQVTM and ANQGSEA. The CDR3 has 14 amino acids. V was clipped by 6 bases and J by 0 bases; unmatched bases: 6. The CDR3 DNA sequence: TGCAGCGTAGAGGACAGGGCGTACCAAGAGACCCAGTACTTC. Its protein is CSVEDRAYQETQYF.

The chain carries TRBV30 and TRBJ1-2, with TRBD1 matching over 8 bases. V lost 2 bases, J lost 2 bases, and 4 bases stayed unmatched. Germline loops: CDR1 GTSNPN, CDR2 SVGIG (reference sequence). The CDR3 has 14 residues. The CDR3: CAWSSTGGNYGYTF. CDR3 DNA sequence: TGTGCCTGGAGTTCAACAGGGGGAAACTATGGCTACACCTTC.

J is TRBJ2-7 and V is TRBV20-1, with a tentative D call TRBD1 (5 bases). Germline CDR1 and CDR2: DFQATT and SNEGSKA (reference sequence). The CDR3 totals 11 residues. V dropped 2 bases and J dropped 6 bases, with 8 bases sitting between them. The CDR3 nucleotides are TGCAGTGCTAGACAGGGTTTCGAGCAGTACGTC. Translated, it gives CSARQGFEQYV.

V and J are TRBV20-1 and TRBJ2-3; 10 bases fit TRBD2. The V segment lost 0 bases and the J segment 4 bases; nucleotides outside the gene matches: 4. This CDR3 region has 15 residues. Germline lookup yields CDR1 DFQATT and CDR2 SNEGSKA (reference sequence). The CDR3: CSARELAGGADTQYF. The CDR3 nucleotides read TGCAGTGCTAGAGAGTTAGCGGGAGGAGCAGATACGCAGTATTTT.

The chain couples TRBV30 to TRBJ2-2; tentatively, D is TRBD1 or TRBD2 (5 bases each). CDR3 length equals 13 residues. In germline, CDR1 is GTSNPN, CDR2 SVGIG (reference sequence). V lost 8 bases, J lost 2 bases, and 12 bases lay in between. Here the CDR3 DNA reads TGTGCCGGGGCCGGGACCAACACCGGGGAGCTGTTTTTT. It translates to CAGAGTNTGELFF. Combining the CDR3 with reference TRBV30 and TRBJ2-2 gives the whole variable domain SQTIHQWPATLVQPVGSPLSLECTVEGTSNPNLYWYRQAAGRGLQLLFYSVGIGQISSEVPQNLSASRPQDRQFILSSKKLLLSDSGFYLCAGAGTNTGELFFGEGSRLTVL.

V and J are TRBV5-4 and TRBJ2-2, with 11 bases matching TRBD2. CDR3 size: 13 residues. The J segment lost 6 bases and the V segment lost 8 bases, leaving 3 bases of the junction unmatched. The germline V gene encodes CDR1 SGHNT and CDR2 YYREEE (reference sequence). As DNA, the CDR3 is TGTGCCAGTAGCGGGAGGGCGGCCGGGGAGCTGTTTTTT. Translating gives CASSGRAAGELFF.

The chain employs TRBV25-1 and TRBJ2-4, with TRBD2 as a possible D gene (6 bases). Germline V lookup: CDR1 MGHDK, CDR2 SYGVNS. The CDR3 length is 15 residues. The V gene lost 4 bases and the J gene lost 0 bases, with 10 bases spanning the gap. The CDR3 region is CASSGSGPAKNIQYF. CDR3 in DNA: TGTGCCAGCAGTGGTAGCGGCCCAGCCAAAAACATTCAGTACTTC.

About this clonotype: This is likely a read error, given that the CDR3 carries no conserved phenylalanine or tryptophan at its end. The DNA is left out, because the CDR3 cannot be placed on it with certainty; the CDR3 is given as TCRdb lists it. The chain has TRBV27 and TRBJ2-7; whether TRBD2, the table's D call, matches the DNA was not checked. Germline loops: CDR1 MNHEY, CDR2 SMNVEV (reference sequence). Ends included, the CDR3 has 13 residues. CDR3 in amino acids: CASSLTTSGRVVI.

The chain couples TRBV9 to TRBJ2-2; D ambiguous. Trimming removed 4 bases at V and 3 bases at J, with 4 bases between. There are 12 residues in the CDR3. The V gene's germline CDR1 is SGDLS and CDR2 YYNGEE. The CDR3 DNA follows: TGTGCCAGCAGCCCTCACACCGGGGAGCTGTTTTTT. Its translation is CASSPHTGELFF.

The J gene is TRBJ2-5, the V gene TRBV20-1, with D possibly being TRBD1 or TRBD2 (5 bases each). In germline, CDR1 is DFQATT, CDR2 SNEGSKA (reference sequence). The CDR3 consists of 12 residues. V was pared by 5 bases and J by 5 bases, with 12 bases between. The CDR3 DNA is TGCAGTGCTCCCAGGGCGGGTGAGACCCAGTACTTC. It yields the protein CSAPRAGETQYF.

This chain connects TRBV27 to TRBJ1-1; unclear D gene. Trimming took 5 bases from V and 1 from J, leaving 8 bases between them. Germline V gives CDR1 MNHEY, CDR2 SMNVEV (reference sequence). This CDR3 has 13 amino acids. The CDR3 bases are TGTGCCAGCAGTACATGGGGGAACACTGAAGCTTTCTTT. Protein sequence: CASSTWGNTEAFF.

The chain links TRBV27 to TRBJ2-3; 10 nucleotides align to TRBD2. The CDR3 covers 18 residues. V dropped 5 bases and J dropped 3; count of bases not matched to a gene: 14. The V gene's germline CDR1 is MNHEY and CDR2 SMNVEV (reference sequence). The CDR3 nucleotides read TGTGCCAGCAGTCCCCTTTTAGCGGGAGGTTTGGGGACAGATACGCAGTATTTT. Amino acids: CASSPLLAGGLGTDTQYF.

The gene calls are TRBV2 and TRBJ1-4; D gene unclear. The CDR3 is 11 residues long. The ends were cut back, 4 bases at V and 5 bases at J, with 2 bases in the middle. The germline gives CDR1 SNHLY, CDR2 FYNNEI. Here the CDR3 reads CASSVNEKLFF. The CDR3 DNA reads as TGTGCCAGCAGTGTGAATGAAAAACTGTTTTTT.

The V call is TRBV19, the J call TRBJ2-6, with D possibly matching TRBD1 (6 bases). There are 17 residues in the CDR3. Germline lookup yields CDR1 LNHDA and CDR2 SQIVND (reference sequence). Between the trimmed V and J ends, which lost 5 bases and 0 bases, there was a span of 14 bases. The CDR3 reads CASSPRDTGSGANVLTF. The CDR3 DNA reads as TGTGCCAGTAGTCCCCGGGACACTGGCTCTGGGGCCAACGTCCTGACTTTC.

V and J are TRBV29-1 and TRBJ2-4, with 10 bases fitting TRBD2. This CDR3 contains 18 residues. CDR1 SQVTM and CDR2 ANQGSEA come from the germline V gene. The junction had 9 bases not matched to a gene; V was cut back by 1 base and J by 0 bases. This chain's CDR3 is CSVEGGLAGVLAKNIQYF. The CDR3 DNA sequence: TGCAGCGTTGAAGGGGGTCTAGCGGGGGTACTAGCCAAAAACATTCAGTACTTC.

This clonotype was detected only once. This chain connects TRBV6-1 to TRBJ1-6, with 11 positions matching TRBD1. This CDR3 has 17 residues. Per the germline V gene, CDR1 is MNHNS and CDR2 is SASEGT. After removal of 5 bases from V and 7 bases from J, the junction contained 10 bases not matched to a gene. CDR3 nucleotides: TGTGCCAGCAGTCGGACAGGGGGCGGATTGAGCAATTCACCCCTCCACTTT. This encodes CASSRTGGGLSNSPLHF.

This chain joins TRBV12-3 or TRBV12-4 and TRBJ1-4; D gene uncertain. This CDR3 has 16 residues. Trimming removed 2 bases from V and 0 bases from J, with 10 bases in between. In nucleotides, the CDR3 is TGTGCCAGCAGTTTAACCAAAATAACAACTAATGAAAAACTGTTTTTT. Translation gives CASSLTKITTNEKLFF.

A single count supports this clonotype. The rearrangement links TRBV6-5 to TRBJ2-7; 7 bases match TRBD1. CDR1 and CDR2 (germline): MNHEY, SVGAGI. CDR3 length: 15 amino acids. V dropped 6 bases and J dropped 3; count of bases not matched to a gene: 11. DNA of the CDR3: TGTGCCAGCAGCCCAGACAGGGACCCAGGCTACGAGCAGTACTTC. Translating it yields CASSPDRDPGYEQYF.

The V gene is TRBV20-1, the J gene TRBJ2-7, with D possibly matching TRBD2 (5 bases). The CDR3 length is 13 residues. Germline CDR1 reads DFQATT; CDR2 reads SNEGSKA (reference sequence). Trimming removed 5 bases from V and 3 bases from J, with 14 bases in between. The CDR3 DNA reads TGCAGTGCTGGCCGGGGTCGGGTCTACGAGCAGTACTTC. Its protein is CSAGRGRVYEQYF.

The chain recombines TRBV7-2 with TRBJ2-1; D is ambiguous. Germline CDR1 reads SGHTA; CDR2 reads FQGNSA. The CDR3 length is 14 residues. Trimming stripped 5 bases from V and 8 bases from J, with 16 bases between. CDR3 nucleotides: TGTGCCAGCAGCCCCGGGCCGTCGGTAGATGAGCAGTTCTTC. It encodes CASSPGPSVDEQFF.

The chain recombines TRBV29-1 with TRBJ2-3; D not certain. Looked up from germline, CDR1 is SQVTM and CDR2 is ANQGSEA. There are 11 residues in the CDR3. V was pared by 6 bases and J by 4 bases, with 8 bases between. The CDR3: CSVAPSDTQYF. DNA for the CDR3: TGCAGCGTCGCACCGTCAGATACGCAGTATTTT.

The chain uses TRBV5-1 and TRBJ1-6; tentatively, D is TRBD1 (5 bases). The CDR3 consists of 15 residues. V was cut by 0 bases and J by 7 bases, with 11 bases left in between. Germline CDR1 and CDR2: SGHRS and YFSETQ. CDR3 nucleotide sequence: TGCGCCAGCAGCTTGGCCAGGGATGGAAATTCACCCCTCCACTTT. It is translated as CASSLARDGNSPLHF.

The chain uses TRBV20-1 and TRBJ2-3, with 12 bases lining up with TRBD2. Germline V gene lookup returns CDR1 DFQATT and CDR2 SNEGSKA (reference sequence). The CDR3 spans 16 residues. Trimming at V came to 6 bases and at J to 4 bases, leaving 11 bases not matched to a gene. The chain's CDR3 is CSATTPSGGVSDTQYF. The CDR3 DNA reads TGCAGTGCCACAACTCCTAGCGGGGGGGTCTCAGATACGCAGTATTTT.

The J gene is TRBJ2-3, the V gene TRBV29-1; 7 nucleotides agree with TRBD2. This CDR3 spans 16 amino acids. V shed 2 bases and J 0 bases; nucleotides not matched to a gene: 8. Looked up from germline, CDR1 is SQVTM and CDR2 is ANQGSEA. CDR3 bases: TGCAGCGTTGAATCGGGGGAGGGAATGAGCACAGATACGCAGTATTTT. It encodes CSVESGEGMSTDTQYF.